What follows are 17 T cell receptor beta chains derived from one specimen sequenced in a study of T cell responses to AZD1222 COVID-19 vaccine. Sequenced by immunoSEQ multiplex PCR; TCRdb stores in-frame clones only, minus some. The sample lists some 150,000 clones; 80% to 95% were seen once. Sequencing was performed on peripheral blood, taken on day 0 of AZD1222 vaccination. The receptors stem from an adult in good health.

This clone showed up just once. V is TRBV2 and J is TRBJ2-2; 7 nucleotides agree with TRBD1. After removal of 7 bases from V and 6 bases from J, the junction contained 2 bases not matched to a gene. This CDR3 contains 12 residues. Germline assignment: CDR1 SNHLY and CDR2 FYNNEI. In DNA, the CDR3 is TGTGCCAGCACAGGGGGACCCGGGGAGCTGTTTTTT. Amino acids: CASTGGPGELFF.

The genes are TRBV28 and TRBJ2-5; D gene unclear. This CDR3 is built from 13 residues. Germline assignment: CDR1 MDHEN and CDR2 SYDVKM. V lost 5 bases and J 4 bases, leaving 11 bases between the germline ends. The CDR3 bases are TGTGCCAGCAGTGCACACCAGTTAGAGACCCAGTACTTC. Its translation: CASSAHQLETQYF.

This clone came up once. The chain carries TRBV28 and TRBJ2-7; 7 bases are shared with TRBD1. The CDR3 runs to 13 residues. With V trimmed by 6 bases and J by 3 bases, 5 bases remained unmatched. CDR1 MDHEN and CDR2 SYDVKM come from the germline V gene. The CDR3 spells CASSRTGVYEQYF. CDR3 nucleotide sequence: TGTGCCAGCAGCCGAACAGGGGTCTACGAGCAGTACTTC. The entire variable domain, with the rest obtained from reference TRBV28 and TRBJ2-7, is as follows: DVKVTQSSRYLVKRTGEKVFLECVQDMDHENMFWYRQDPGLGLRLIYFSYDVKMKEKGDIPEGYSVSREKKERFSLILESASTNQTSMYLCASSRTGVYEQYFGPGTRLTVT.

The chain couples TRBV5-6 to TRBJ1-2; TRBD1 aligns across 8 bases. Germline CDR1 reads SGHDT; CDR2 reads YYEEEE. V shed 1 base, J shed 1 base, and the junction held 3 bases outside the gene matches. The CDR3 spans 15 residues. CDR3 nucleotide sequence: TGTGCCAGCAGCTTGAACAGGGGGTTTAACTATGGCTACACCTTC. Protein sequence: CASSLNRGFNYGYTF. Variable domain in full (rest from reference TRBV5-6 and TRBJ1-2): DAGVTQSPTHLIKTRGQQVTLRCSPKSGHDTVSWYQQALGQGPQFIFQYYEEEERQRGNFPDRFSGHQFPNYSSELNVNALLLGDSALYLCASSLNRGFNYGYTFGSGTRLTVV.

This clone was picked up a small number of times. The rearrangement links TRBV27 to TRBJ1-1; D is unclear. V dropped 3 bases and J dropped 0 bases, with 2 bases sitting between them. CDR1 is MNHEY, CDR2 SMNVEV, per germline (reference sequence). CDR3 length: 12 residues. Here the CDR3 reads CASSFMNTEAFF. Here the CDR3 DNA reads TGTGCCAGCAGTTTTATGAACACTGAAGCTTTCTTT.

This chain links TRBV7-2 with TRBJ1-2; 8 bases are shared with TRBD1. J gave up 7 bases and V 3 bases, and 13 bases lay outside the gene matches. Germline V gene lookup returns CDR1 SGHTA and CDR2 FQGNSA. The CDR3 covers 16 residues. CDR3 region: CASSLSFRQGIGGYTF. DNA for the CDR3: TGTGCCAGCAGCTTGAGTTTCAGACAGGGGATCGGTGGCTACACCTTC.

The J gene is TRBJ1-1, the V gene TRBV7-6, with TRBD1 matching 7 bases. CDR3 length: 16 amino acids. Germline values: CDR1 SGHVS, CDR2 FNYEAQ. The V segment lost 2 bases and the J segment 3 bases; nucleotides outside the gene matches: 9. The CDR3 region is CASSLLGKGADTEAFF. Here the CDR3 DNA reads TGTGCCAGCAGCTTATTGGGGAAGGGGGCGGACACTGAAGCTTTCTTT.

V is TRBV18 and J is TRBJ1-2; a possible D gene is TRBD1 (5 bases). Between the trimmed V and J ends, which lost 2 bases and 8 bases, there was a span of 9 bases. Germline values: CDR1 KGHSH, CDR2 LQKENI. The CDR3 spans 12 residues. The CDR3 is CASSPKGEGYTF. CDR3 nucleotides: TGTGCCAGCTCACCAAAAGGGGAAGGCTACACCTTC.

The chain is built from TRBV5-1 and TRBJ1-1; TRBD1 is a possible D gene (5 bases). The length of the CDR3 is 15 residues. Trimming cost V 3 bases and J 4 bases, with 16 bases left between them. CDR1 is SGHRS and CDR2 is YFSETQ in the germline V gene. This CDR3 is CASSSGKGSRTEAFF. The CDR3 coding sequence is TGCGCCAGCAGCTCAGGGAAAGGGAGCCGCACTGAAGCTTTCTTT.

The chain couples TRBV7-8 to TRBJ1-1; no firm D call. This CDR3 region has 14 residues. The germline gives CDR1 SGHVS, CDR2 FQNEAQ. V lost 1 base and J lost 2, with 8 bases in between. The CDR3 is CASSLVFGNTEAFF. CDR3 bases: TGTGCCAGCAGCTTAGTTTTTGGTAACACTGAAGCTTTCTTT.

The chain recombines TRBV7-2 with TRBJ2-7, with 7 positions matching TRBD2. Germline V CDR1 and CDR2: SGHTA, FQGNSA. V shed 5 bases, J shed 0 bases, and the junction held 7 bases outside the gene matches. There are 15 residues in the CDR3. The CDR3, as DNA: TGTGCCAGCAGCCTTGGACTAGGTATCTCCTACGAGCAGTACTTC. Protein product: CASSLGLGISYEQYF.

The rearrangement links TRBV2 to TRBJ1-2; the match to TRBD1 covers 9 bases. Trimming cost V 6 bases and J 8 bases; bases outside gene matches: 13. This CDR3 comprises 15 residues. From germline, CDR1 is SNHLY and CDR2 FYNNEI. The CDR3 nucleotides read TGTGCCAGCAGGTTCATACAGGGGGCAGGGCGCGGCTACACCTTC. This translates into CASRFIQGAGRGYTF.

The genes are TRBV28 and TRBJ1-2; D remains unclear. In germline, CDR1 is MDHEN, CDR2 SYDVKM. This CDR3 spans 14 amino acids. V was cut by 4 bases and J by 4 bases, with 13 bases left in between. The CDR3 protein is CASSSFSLVYGYTF. CDR3 nucleotide sequence: TGTGCCAGCAGTTCTTTTTCCCTAGTCTATGGCTACACCTTC.

This clone was detected once. V usage is TRBV5-1 and J usage is TRBJ1-5; TRBD1 aligns across 10 bases. In germline, CDR1 is SGHRS, CDR2 YFSETQ. V lost 3 bases and J lost 5; bases outside the gene matches: 5. The CDR3 runs to 15 residues. The CDR3 region is CASSSGQGGHQPQHF. In DNA form, the CDR3 reads TGCGCCAGCAGCTCAGGACAGGGGGGCCATCAGCCCCAGCATTTT.

The chain is built from TRBV7-2 and TRBJ1-1; possible D gene TRBD1, 5 bases. Germline CDR1 is SGHTA and CDR2 is FQGNSA. The CDR3 contains 14 residues. V dropped 2 bases and J dropped 0 bases, with 7 bases sitting between them. The CDR3 bases are TGTGCCAGCAGCTTACAGGGCCTGAACACTGAAGCTTTCTTT. It encodes CASSLQGLNTEAFF.

This chain joins TRBV28 and TRBJ2-1; 7 bases fit TRBD2. With 7 bases clipped from V and 6 bases from J, the junction kept 9 bases outside the gene matches. The CDR3 covers 14 residues. Germline CDR1 MDHEN, CDR2 SYDVKM. The CDR3 spells CASTWGGGPNEQFF. DNA for the CDR3: TGTGCCAGCACCTGGGGGGGAGGGCCCAATGAGCAGTTCTTC.

The chain uses TRBV6-5 and TRBJ2-7; 8 nucleotides line up with TRBD1. Germline trimming cut 10 bases from V and 0 bases from J; bases unmatched to any gene: 11. CDR3 length: 15 amino acids. Looked up from germline, CDR1 is MNHEY and CDR2 is SVGAGI. The CDR3 DNA is TGTGCCACACGCCCCGGGACAGGCAACTCCTACGAGCAGTACTTC. Residues: CATRPGTGNSYEQYF.